This entry lists 6 T cell receptor beta chains sequenced from one sample in a study of cytomegalovirus exposure and HLA in healthy donors. 60 Vbeta and 13 Jbeta primers were used in PCR. The data were produced by immunoSEQ multiplex PCR, yet TCRdb's version contains in-frame clones alone and is incomplete. Among 100,000 to 150,000 clones listed, around 82% were seen once. Sequenced: PBMCs. The receptors were sampled from a woman aged 40 to 50 in good health and CMV-seropositive.

This chain uses TRBV27 with TRBJ2-2; 10 bases match TRBD2. Germline V gene sequence: CDR1 MNHEY, CDR2 SMNVEV (reference sequence). The CDR3 is 14 amino acids. After removal of 6 bases from V and 8 bases from J, the junction contained 6 bases not matched to a gene. The CDR3 nucleotides read TGTGCCAGCAGCGCTAGCGGGGGCGTTGGGGAGCTGTTTTTT. Translating gives CASSASGGVGELFF.

The rearrangement links TRBV5-1 to TRBJ2-1; 13 nucleotides align to TRBD2. Germline trimming cut 2 bases from V and 8 bases from J; bases unmatched to any gene: 7. Germline CDR1 SGHRS, CDR2 YFSETQ. The CDR3 has 16 amino acids. CDR3 in amino acids: CASSLGTSGKFDEQFF. In DNA form, the CDR3 reads TGCGCCAGCAGCTTAGGGACTAGCGGGAAGTTCGATGAGCAGTTCTTC. The complete variable domain, with remaining parts taken from reference TRBV5-1 and TRBJ2-1, reads KAGVTQTPRYLIKTRGQQVTLSCSPISGHRSVSWYQQTPGQGLQFLFEYFSETQRNKGNFPGRFSGRQFSNSRSEMNVSTLELGDSALYLCASSLGTSGKFDEQFFGPGTRLTVL.

The rearrangement joins TRBV10-3 to TRBJ1-1; TRBD1 matches 7 bases. CDR1 and CDR2 (germline): ENHRY, SYGVKD. With 3 bases clipped from V and 11 bases from J, the junction kept 3 bases outside the gene matches. The CDR3 has 11 residues. In DNA form, the CDR3 reads TGTGCCATCAGTGAAGGACAGGCGGCTTTCTTT. Translating gives CAISEGQAAFF.

The genes are TRBV6-1 and TRBJ2-1; 7 nucleotides line up with TRBD2. V was pared by 3 bases and J by 5 bases, with 4 bases of the junction left unmatched. Germline V gives CDR1 MNHNS, CDR2 SASEGT. The CDR3 spans 14 residues. For the CDR3, the DNA is TGTGCCAGCAGTGACCGGGACTATAACAATGAGCAGTTCTTC. This translates into CASSDRDYNNEQFF.

The chain has TRBV7-2 and TRBJ2-7; TRBD1 matches at 7 bases. J lost 0 bases, V lost 5 bases, and 4 bases had no gene match. The CDR3 is made up of 14 amino acids. Looked up from germline, CDR1 is SGHTA and CDR2 is FQGNSA. The CDR3 reads CASSRDSFSYEQYF. The CDR3 coding sequence is TGTGCCAGCAGCAGGGACAGCTTCTCCTACGAGCAGTACTTC.

V is TRBV5-1 and J is TRBJ2-7, with D perhaps matching TRBD2 (6 bases). Germline V gives CDR1 SGHRS, CDR2 YFSETQ. The CDR3 has 15 residues. Trimming took 3 bases from V and 6 from J, leaving 19 bases between them. The CDR3 DNA reads as TGCGCCAGCAGCTCCGAGGGACTCTCCACGTGCGAGCAGTACTTC. It translates to CASSSEGLSTCEQYF.